The T cell receptor (beta chain) under discussion was sequenced for a study of blood T cell repertoires in COVID-19. Study details: Acute-phase and convalescent COVID-19 samples originated in the United States, Italy and Spain. PBMCs, B-cell-depleted T cells, or T cells provided the cDNA or gDNA that made up the material.

How the authors handled the data: Estimates of nucleated cell counts were drawn from the amplification of reference gene primers. Clones were sequenced by immunoSEQ multiplex PCR, and TCRdb holds only the in-frame ones, with some missing. From that table come the V and J calls and clone size; the DNA was used to work out D and trimming. In the table there are about 260,000 clones, about 83% of which are singletons. V lost 0 bases and J lost 0, with 9 bases in between. Germline V gene lookup returns CDR1 SGHDT and CDR2 YYEEEE. The CDR3 totals 15 residues. The rearrangement links TRBV5-6 to TRBJ2-5; D is unclear. This clonotype was obtained from a woman aged 40 to 50 who had recovered from COVID-19. The sequenced material came from peripheral blood. CDR3 amino acids: CASSLVNSYQETQYF. The CDR3 DNA sequence: TGTGCCAGCAGCTTGGTAAACAGCTACCAAGAGACCCAGTACTTC.